The rows below give T cell receptor beta chains drawn from one sample of a study of control samples from healthy donors and cancer patients. Method: immunoSEQ multiplex PCR; TCRdb's copy keeps in-frame clones and lacks some. The sample yields around 100,000 clones, less than 90% seen once. Sequences were obtained from blood. The receptors come from a woman in her 70s in good health. Both conserved end residues are trimmed from each CDR3.

>TRBV7-2|14
ASSPSSARGQETQY
>TRBV5-1|10
AIAVRAYEQY
>TRBV12-3/TRBV12-4|11
ASSFREAGGYT
>TRBV29-1|11
SVRQGKGTEAF
>TRBV3-1/TRBV3-2|12
ASSQAGGVTEAF
>TRBV2|14
ASRVAGSRGMNEQF
>TRBV12-3/TRBV12-4|11
ASATGMNTEAF
>TRBV9|11
ASSPSGTGELF
>TRBV20-1|9
SASPQVEQY
>TRBV19|11
ASSIEGNGGYT
>TRBV24-1|14
ATSRAVKPYNSPLH
>TRBV7-3|13
ASSPTGRNTGELF
>TRBV3-1/TRBV3-2|12
ASSQRGGRTEAF
>TRBV5-1|12
ASSLGQGLNTQY
>TRBV4-1|11
ASSQEAVETQY
>TRBV19|11
ASKSGSREKLF
>TRBV5-6|11
ASSFKTGRDQY
>TRBV5-8|12
ASRPQGMNTEAF
>TRBV15|14
ATSRSRVDGNQPQH